Below are 18 T cell receptor beta chains sequenced from a single sample in a study of beta chain features in type 1 diabetes. Study observations and caveats: A moderate, significant TCRB CDR3 shortening appeared in type 1 diabetes across four CD4+ subsets.

Antigens for these TCRs are unknown. Of the isolated RNA, all was reverse transcribed, and so the sequenced material was expressed TCRB transcripts. The protocol was immunoSEQ multiplex PCR, while the TCRdb copy is restricted to in-frame clones and leaves out a portion. Of around 360,000 clones in the sample, around 13% were seen once. What was sequenced was naive CD4+ T cells from blood. These receptors all come from a woman aged 18-29 years with type 1 diabetes.

There are a few counts of this clone. The V call is TRBV7-3, the J call TRBJ2-1; unclear D gene. V dropped 5 bases and J dropped 9 bases, with 11 bases sitting between them. Germline CDR1 SGHTA, CDR2 FQGTGA. This CDR3 region has 12 residues. In DNA form, the CDR3 reads TGTGCCAGCAGCCCCCAGTATGGTGAGCAGTTCTTC. Translation: CASSPQYGEQFF.

This clone has just a few counts. CDR3 nucleotide sequence: TGCGCCAGCAGCCAAGGGGTTTATGGGACACCGAGCTCCTACGAGCAGTACTTC. This gives the protein CASSQGVYGTPSSYEQYF. V usage is TRBV4-3 and J usage is TRBJ2-7; TRBD1 might be the D (6 bases). Germline CDR1 LGHNA, CDR2 YSLEER. Trimming took 1 base from V and 0 from J, leaving 19 bases between them. CDR3 length equals 18 residues.

This clone was seen more than once but under ten times. The chain is built from TRBV2 and TRBJ1-5, with 9 bases aligning to TRBD1. CDR3 length: 15 amino acids. The trim removed 6 bases at V and 7 bases at J, leaving 10 bases unmatched. CDR1 SNHLY and CDR2 FYNNEI come from the germline V gene. CDR3 loop: CASRSEQGAVQPQHF. CDR3 sequence (DNA): TGTGCCAGCAGGAGTGAACAGGGGGCGGTGCAGCCCCAGCATTTT.

This clone has a handful of counts. The rearrangement joins TRBV7-2 to TRBJ2-6, with 11 bases aligning to TRBD1. With 3 bases clipped from V and 2 bases from J, the junction kept 3 bases outside the gene matches. The CDR3 is 17 residues long. CDR1 is SGHTA and CDR2 is FQGNSA in the germline V gene. The CDR3 spells CASSFGDRGAGANVLTF. The CDR3 coding sequence is TGTGCCAGCAGCTTTGGGGACAGGGGGGCTGGGGCCAACGTCCTGACTTTC.

This rearrangement joins TRBV5-4 to TRBJ2-1; D gene unclear. The V and J ends lost 6 bases and 9 bases respectively, with 22 bases between them. CDR1 is SGHNT and CDR2 is YYREEE in the germline V gene (reference sequence). The CDR3 covers 15 residues. The CDR3 spells CASNFPGGRLSEQFF. CDR3 in DNA: TGTGCCAGCAACTTCCCTGGTGGCAGGTTGTCTGAGCAGTTCTTC.

V and J are TRBV9 and TRBJ2-3; 8 bases are shared with TRBD1. The CDR3 runs to 16 residues. Germline V gives CDR1 SGDLS, CDR2 YYNGEE. The V gene end was trimmed by 2 bases and the J gene end by 1 base; junction bases not matched to a gene: 6. In DNA form, the CDR3 reads TGTGCCAGCAGCGTGAGGACAGGGCCGGGCACAGATACGCAGTATTTT. Its protein is CASSVRTGPGTDTQYF. The whole variable domain, remainder taken from reference TRBV9 and TRBJ2-3, is DSGVTQTPKHLITATGQRVTLRCSPRSGDLSVYWYQQSLDQGLQFLIQYYNGEERAKGNILERFSAQQFPDLHSELNLSSLELGDSALYFCASSVRTGPGTDTQYFGPGTRLTVL.

The J gene is TRBJ1-2, the V gene TRBV4-1, with a weak D call TRBD1 (6 bases). V lost 4 bases to trimming and J lost 5 bases, with 14 bases between them. The germline V gene encodes CDR1 MGHRA and CDR2 YSYEKL. The length of the CDR3 is 14 residues. The DNA for the CDR3 is TGCGCCAGCAGCCGCCCCGGGACACTTTATGGCTACACCTTC. Translation gives CASSRPGTLYGYTF.

This clone was counted only a few times. The chain combines TRBV19 with TRBJ1-5; D not certain. V was clipped by 4 bases and J by 1 base, with 14 bases between them. The CDR3 is made up of 16 amino acids. Germline-derived CDR1 and CDR2 are LNHDA and SQIVND (reference sequence). CDR3 nucleotide sequence: TGTGCCAGTAGTACTAGGCCAGTCACCAGCAATCAGCCCCAGCATTTT. Encoded protein: CASSTRPVTSNQPQHF.

In this sample, this clone turned up a few times. The chain has TRBV7-2 and TRBJ2-1; 8 bases agree with TRBD2. V shed 1 base and J 5 bases; nucleotides not matched to a gene: 7. The CDR3 has 16 residues. From germline, CDR1 is SGHTA and CDR2 FQGNSA. This CDR3 is CASSLEVGGRHNEQFF. The CDR3 DNA reads TGTGCCAGCAGCTTAGAGGTTGGCGGGAGGCACAATGAGCAGTTCTTC.

Notes on this clone: An end of the junction does not agree with germline; a read error may underlie this. V gene TRBV5-4 combines with J gene TRBJ2-1, with a possible D match to TRBD2 (5 bases). Germline-derived CDR1 and CDR2 are SGHNT and YYREEE (reference sequence). The CDR3 runs 16 residues. The CDR3 DNA reads as TGTGCCAGCAGCTTCATGGGGTTTGGGAGAGCCCGGATCTTGGTCTTC. It encodes CASSFMGFGRARILVF.

This clone has just a few counts. J is TRBJ2-6 and V is TRBV7-8; 8 bases are shared with TRBD1. CDR1 is SGHVS, CDR2 FQNEAQ, per germline. V lost 5 bases and J lost 1; bases outside the gene matches: 4. This CDR3 comprises 16 residues. The CDR3 sequence is CASSLQGGSGANVLTF. CDR3 nucleotides: TGTGCCAGCAGCCTACAGGGGGGTTCTGGGGCCAACGTCCTGACTTTC.

V is TRBV4-3 and J is TRBJ2-1; 7 nucleotides match TRBD1. The trim removed 2 bases at V and 2 bases at J, leaving 9 bases unmatched. The germline V gene encodes CDR1 LGHNA and CDR2 YSLEER. This CDR3 has 17 amino acids. CDR3 in DNA: TGCGCCAGCAGCCAAAGGTCCGGGACAGCCGCCTACAATGAGCAGTTCTTC. Protein: CASSQRSGTAAYNEQFF.

This clone turned up a few times. The chain combines TRBV19 with TRBJ1-1, with D unresolved. V lost 3 bases, J lost 8 bases, and 7 bases lay in between. From germline, CDR1 is LNHDA and CDR2 SQIVND (reference sequence). CDR3 size: 11 residues. The CDR3, as DNA: TGTGCCAGTAGTATCAGGCACGAAGCTTTCTTT. Translating gives CASSIRHEAFF. Using reference TRBV19 and TRBJ1-1 for the parts outside the CDR3, the full variable domain is DGGITQSPKYLFRKEGQNVTLSCEQNLNHDAMYWYRQDPGQGLRLIYYSQIVNDFQKGDIAEGYSVSREKKESFPLTVTSAQKNPTAFYLCASSIRHEAFFGQGTRLTVV.

This clone showed up just once. This sequence joins TRBV18 and TRBJ1-5, with D possibly TRBD1 on 6 matching bases. Germline lookup yields CDR1 KGHSH and CDR2 LQKENI. The CDR3 consists of 15 residues. Between the trimmed V and J ends, which lost 2 bases and 0 bases, there was a span of 8 bases. The CDR3: CASSPDRYSNQPQHF. As DNA, the CDR3 is TGTGCCAGCTCACCAGACAGGTATAGCAATCAGCCCCAGCATTTT. Based on the CDR3 plus reference TRBV18 and TRBJ1-5, the full variable domain is NAGVMQNPRHLVRRRGQEARLRCSPMKGHSHVYWYRQLPEEGLKFMVYLQKENIIDESGMPKERFSAEFPKEGPSILRIQQVVRGDSAAYFCASSPDRYSNQPQHFGDGTRLSIL.

This clone was found a few times. The chain combines TRBV14 with TRBJ1-1; D remains ambiguous. Trimming shortened V by 3 bases and J by 4 bases, and 12 bases separated the two germline ends. Germline CDR1 reads SGHDN; CDR2 reads FVKESK. The CDR3 runs 14 residues. Here the CDR3 reads CASSQLSGGTEAFF. The CDR3 coding sequence is TGTGCCAGCAGCCAGCTATCCGGTGGCACTGAAGCTTTCTTT.

The chain carries TRBV11-2 and TRBJ1-6; D might be TRBD1 (5 bases). CDR1 is SGHAT and CDR2 is FQNNGV in the germline V gene. V was clipped by 5 bases and J by 14 bases, with 16 bases between them. CDR3 length: 13 residues. The CDR3 nucleotides are TGTGCCAGCAGCCCCTACGGGGGGAAAGCCCTCCACTTT. This codes for CASSPYGGKALHF.

This clone was found once. The chain joins TRBV15 to TRBJ1-4; TRBD1 might be the D (6 bases). Trimming stripped 0 bases from V and 0 bases from J, with 8 bases between. CDR1 and CDR2 from the germline V gene are LNHNV and YYDKDF (reference sequence). The CDR3 has 16 residues. The DNA for the CDR3 is TGTGCCACCAGCAGAGAAACAGGGTCAACTAATGAAAAACTGTTTTTT. It encodes CATSRETGSTNEKLFF.

This clone was found a few times. This chain connects TRBV4-3 to TRBJ1-1; D is perhaps TRBD1 (5 bases). Germline CDR1 reads LGHNA; CDR2 reads YSLEER. V was clipped by 0 bases and J by 5 bases, with 22 bases between them. The CDR3 extends over 18 amino acids. CDR3 nucleotides: TGCGCCAGCAGCCAAGAGCCCCCCGGGCAGGGTTTTAGAACTGAAGCTTTCTTT. Translating it yields CASSQEPPGQGFRTEAFF.